A selection of T cell receptor beta chains follows, all from one sample in a study of human T cells and chemical hapten exposure. TCRdb reprocessed the RACE reads via MiXCR and lists one record per CDR3 protein. The data contain roughly 360,000 distinct CDR3 sequences, around 4.8% of them seen just once; the ten biggest clones take up under 3%. The starting material was whole blood, obtained in connection with sensitization to the hapten diphenylcyclopropenone (DPC). These receptors were obtained from a woman in her forties or fifties with alopecia areata. Some clones in this sample may be carry-over from other donors' samples. CDR3s include the opening cysteine and the closing phenylalanine or tryptophan. The D gene is left open where the match is weak. A row's size may be missing; if present it is once, few, many or a size class.

j_call cdr3_length clone_size v_call d_call cdr3_aa cdr3_nt
TRBJ2-5 15 many TRBV5-5 NA CASSSGPSMQETQYF TGTGCCAGCAGCTCCGGACCCAGCATGCAAGAGACCCAGTACTTC
TRBJ2-3 13 many TRBV11-3 NA CASSSRGTDTQYF TGTGCCAGCAGCTCCAGGGGCACAGATACGCAGTATTTT
TRBJ1-2 10 many TRBV11-2 NA CASSGSSLTF TGTGCCAGCAGCGGATCATCGCTGACCTTC
TRBJ2-2 14 many TRBV10-3 NA CAISDQTSTGELFF TGTGCCATCAGTGATCAGACTAGTACCGGGGAGCTGTTTTTT
TRBJ1-5 13 many TRBV27 NA CASSLSGGQPQHF TGTGCCAGCAGTTTATCGGGGGGTCAGCCCCAGCATTTT
TRBJ2-5 15 NA TRBV6-5 NA CASSPPTGGQETQYF TGTGCCAGCAGTCCCCCGACAGGAGGGCAAGAGACCCAGTACTTC
TRBJ1-5 13 many TRBV20-1 NA CSARSIENQPQHF TGCAGTGCTAGGTCTATAGAAAATCAGCCCCAGCATTTT
TRBJ2-1 15 NA TRBV6-5 NA CASSYGRADPMGQFF TGTGCCAGCAGTTACGGCCGGGCGGACCCCATGGGGCAGTTCTTC
TRBJ1-1 15 many TRBV14 NA CASSQGKSGYPEAFF TGTGCCAGCAGCCAAGGGAAATCAGGGTACCCTGAAGCTTTCTTT
TRBJ1-1 15 few TRBV4-1 NA CASSQVGRRLGGAFF TGCGCCAGCAGCCAAGTGGGACGGCGGTTAGGAGGAGCTTTCTTT
TRBJ2-1 14 few TRBV7-2 NA CASRPRTVYNEQFF TGTGCCAGCAGGCCCCGGACAGTCTACAATGAGCAGTTCTTC
TRBJ2-1 16 many TRBV10-3 TRBD2 CAISEFSGSSYNEQFF TGTGCCATCAGTGAGTTTAGCGGGAGCTCCTACAATGAGCAGTTCTTC
TRBJ1-1 12 many TRBV5-1 NA CASSKEGIGAFF TGCGCCAGCAGCAAGGAGGGAATCGGGGCTTTCTTT
TRBJ2-5 14 many TRBV20-1 TRBD2 CSAPRAGLRETQYF TGCAGTGCCCCTCGAGCGGGACTGCGAGAGACCCAGTACTTC
TRBJ1-1 14 NA TRBV12-3/TRBV12-4 NA CASSLGVRNTEAFF TGTGCCAGCAGTTTAGGAGTTAGGAACACTGAAGCTTTCTTT
TRBJ1-2 14 few TRBV7-8 NA CASSPRRRNYGYTF TGTGCCAGCAGCCCCCGCCGCCGGAACTATGGCTACACCTTC
TRBJ2-3 13 few TRBV24-1 NA CATSDATGSTQYF TGTGCCACCAGTGATGCAACAGGGTCTACGCAGTATTTT